The 4 T cell receptor beta chains reported below all come from one sample, sequenced in a study of regulatory T cells in long-lasting Graves disease. Arm-PCR of CDR3 regions and iRepertoire HTBI primers were the basis on which TCR beta libraries were built. TCRdb ran MiXCR on the multiplex PCR reads and lists one entry per CDR3 protein. The repertoire holds around 450,000 distinct CDR3 sequences, with 15% as singletons. As to time point: newly diagnosed GD, antithyroid drugs for less than 3 months. TCR sequences were obtained from RNA taken from PBMCs. These data are also associated with another study on T cells in Graves' hyperthyroidism and ophthalmopathy.

The sequenced sample was peripheral blood mononuclear cells (PBMCs), obtained at new diagnosis, from a patient treated with antithyroid drugs. The receptors derive from a woman between 40 and 50 years old with Graves disease.

Concerning this clonotype: A much larger clone sits a single nucleotide away, making a read error possible. DNA for the CDR3: TGCGTCAGCAGCGGACTAGCGGGAACCTACGAGCAGTACTTC. This sequence encodes CVSSGLAGTYEQYF. The genes are TRBV10-2 and TRBJ2-7, with 12 bases aligning to TRBD2. There are 14 residues in the CDR3. CDR1 and CDR2 from the germline V gene are WSHSY and SAAADI.

The CDR3, as DNA: TGCGCCAGCAGCTTGGACCCGGTAGGGACTAGCGGCCCAAAGGGGAACATTCAGTACTTC. This sequence encodes CASSLDPVGTSGPKGNIQYF. This chain links TRBV5-1 with TRBJ2-4; TRBD2 aligns across 11 bases. After removal of 0 bases from V and 7 bases from J, the junction contained 18 bases not matched to a gene. The CDR3 is 20 residues long. Per the germline V gene, CDR1 is SGHRS and CDR2 is YFSETQ.

This clonotype was observed many times. The chain combines TRBV11-1 with TRBJ1-4; 7 positions agree with TRBD1. Germline trimming cut 5 bases from V and 8 bases from J; bases unmatched to any gene: 14. The CDR3 consists of 16 residues. Germline loops: CDR1 SGHAT, CDR2 FQDESV (reference sequence). The CDR3 DNA reads TGTGCCAGCAGCCGCCGGGACAGCCGTTGGGGGGAAAAACTGTTTTTT. Encoded protein: CASSRRDSRWGEKLFF.

CDR3 in amino acids: CAWKQGVNQPQHF. DNA for the CDR3: TGTGCCTGGAAACAGGGAGTCAATCAGCCCCAGCATTTT. The V call is TRBV30, the J call TRBJ1-5; D may be TRBD1 (6 bases). Germline V CDR1 and CDR2: GTSNPN, SVGIG (reference sequence). V lost 4 bases to trimming and J lost 3 bases, with 10 bases between them. The CDR3 sequence is 13 residues long. Combining the CDR3 with reference TRBV30 and TRBJ1-5 gives the whole variable domain SQTIHQWPATLVQPVGSPLSLECTVEGTSNPNLYWYRQAAGRGLQLLFYSVGIGQISSEVPQNLSASRPQDRQFILSSKKLLLSDSGFYLCAWKQGVNQPQHFGDGTRLSIL.